The T cell receptor beta chain under discussion was sequenced for a study of beta chain features in type 1 diabetes. Trimming shortened V by 7 bases and J by 0 bases, and 15 bases separated the two germline ends. CDR3 length: 15 residues. Germline lookup yields CDR1 SGHRS and CDR2 YFSETQ. There are a few counts of this clone. Isolated RNA was reverse transcribed in full, so expressed TCRB transcripts were sequenced. TCRdb's copy holds only in-frame clones and misses some; the assay was immunoSEQ multiplex PCR. The sample yields about 230,000 clones, over 7.5% seen once. V gene TRBV5-1 combines with J gene TRBJ2-3; the D gene is possibly TRBD2 (6 bases). Sequencing was done on a sample of naive CD4+ T cells from blood. The TCR comes from a woman aged 18-29 years in good health. Here the CDR3 DNA reads TGCGCCAGCTCAAGGGAGGCTTTGAGCACAGATACGCAGTATTTT. This encodes CASSREALSTDTQYF.